What follows describes a single T cell receptor beta chain. Antigen unknown. Repertoires were generated with immunoSEQ multiplex PCR, while TCRdb's copy carries only in-frame clones and drops some. The sample has about 30,000 clones, 87% seen once. Germline-derived CDR1 and CDR2 are SEHNR and FQNEAQ (reference sequence). The CDR3 spans 16 residues. With V trimmed by 2 bases and J by 0 bases, 4 bases remained unmatched. The sample comes from a study of OX40 agonist ivuxolimab in advanced cancers. Study-wide results and caveats: Among expanded peripheral T cells, antigen specificity went undetermined. Dosing at 0.1 to 3.0 mg/kg was accompanied by clonal expansion of CD4+ and CD8+ blood T cells by week 6. The mean number of expanded clones was higher in CD8+ T cells than in CD4+.

The receptor was isolated from an adult with an advanced solid tumor such as melanoma, head and neck, liver or kidney cancer. The sample consisted of CD4+ or CD8+ T cells sorted from blood, taken in a trial of the OX40 agonist ivuxolimab. V usage is TRBV7-9 and J usage is TRBJ2-4; 7 bases align to TRBD2. The CDR3 DNA follows: TGTGCCAGCAGCTTATCCCGGGGGGTAGCCAAAAACATTCAGTACTTC. This translates into CASSLSRGVAKNIQYF.